The sequence of this T cell receptor (beta chain) was determined in a study of vaccination and CD4 T cells after COVID-19 (dated 2022 in TCRdb). About the investigation overall: Convalescent patients had a positive SARS-CoV-2 result on nasal swab PCR, and of these patients, several had mild disease and one had severe disease. The convalescent cohort included six males and four females, with two Hispanic individuals, seven Caucasians, two Asians and one multiracial person. Participants received two doses of either the Pfizer-BioNTech BNT162b2 vaccine (n=8) or the Moderna mRNA-1273 vaccine (n=2). Post-COVID blood samples from convalescent patients were collected a median of 101 days after diagnosis, with a range of 35 to 161 days. In control cultures, a CEFX viral epitope pool was used as positive control, an HIV-1 Nef peptide pool was used as negative control, or no peptide was added. Overlapping spike peptide pools from SARS-CoV-2 and from the common cold coronaviruses HCoV-NL63, HCoV-OC43 and HCoV-229E were used as culture stimuli. Post-vaccine blood samples were obtained a median of about 77 days after the second vaccine dose, with a range of roughly 14 to 241 days. The spike-specific CD4+ TCR repertoire was compared before and after mRNA vaccination in approximately ten COVID-19 convalescent patients and a few infection-naive healthy vaccine recipients. The research as a whole found: Nearly all vaccine-specific clones in convalescent patients (304 of 307) were mono-reactive for SARS-CoV-2 spike rather than cross-reactive with common cold coronaviruses. Only a relatively small number of convalescent patients were included in the study, and early timepoints following natural infection were not analyzed. Although the median number of SARS-CoV-2-reactive clonotypes went up from around 20 after infection to about 38 after vaccination, the increase was not significant. In convalescent patients, a median 86.3% of post-vaccine SARS-CoV-2-reactive clones were detected only after vaccination, and vaccine-specific priming was suggested by this finding.

The treatment or condition label of this sample denotes: roughly nine-day PBMC culture with coronavirus spike peptide pools or control peptides (ViraFEST assay). The ViraFEST assay was used in the study, in which antigen-specific T cells were expanded with peptide pools and expanded clonotypes were subsequently identified by TCR sequencing. The convalescent patients' positive SARS-CoV-2 PCR tests fell between March and December 2020, which was before the Alpha, Beta and Delta variants emerged in the United States. PBMCs were cultured at about 2 million per well in IMDM supplemented with roughly 5% human AB serum and approximately 10 IU/ml IL-2, with approximately 9.2 ug/ml peptide pools added. On days 3 and 7, half of the culture medium was replaced with fresh IL-2-containing medium. Once the cells had been in culture for around 10 days, the EasySep CD4+ T cell isolation kit was used to isolate CD4+ T cells by negative selection. Ficoll-Paque Plus gradient centrifugation was used to isolate PBMCs from whole blood, and the isolated PBMCs were then either used fresh or cryopreserved at -140C. Culture conditions were generally each tested in triplicate wells.

Libraries came from PCR. DNA from cultured CD4+ T cells underwent TCR sequencing with the Oncomine TCR Beta short-read assay at the Johns Hopkins FTIC core. Genomic DNA was extracted from the cultured CD4+ T cells with the QIAamp micro DNA kit. Oncomine TCR Beta libraries from cultured CD4+ T cells were pooled with unique dual indexes and sequenced on an Illumina iSeq 100. As for the authors' bioinformatics: Non-productive sequences were filtered out, and CDR3s that did not start with C, did not end with F or W, or were shorter than 7 amino acids were discarded. The MANAFEST web application was used to identify antigen-specific clonotypes by comparing peptide-stimulated wells against reference wells and other culture wells. Positive clones required FDR below 0.05, an odds ratio above 5, and productive frequency above 0.1% in at least two of three replicate wells. Cross-reactive clonotypes were defined as significantly expanded in both SARS-CoV-2 spike wells and at least one common cold coronavirus spike condition. Similarity between CDR3 sequences was evaluated in R version 3.6.1 using Levenshtein distances (stringdist) and unrooted phylogenetic trees (ape). The raw public reads went through TCRdb reprocessing: fastp at Q25, MiXCR clone calling, in-frame beta chains kept. CDR3 protein sequences are deduplicated, and each keeps its most common genes and DNA. The V and J calls here are based on TCRdb, not the publication. This sample comprises 10,000 or so distinct CDR3 sequences, roughly three fifths of them detected only once. The top ten clonotypes cover over 25% of the sample.

The CDR3, cysteine through phenylalanine, is 13 amino acids long. Just the 39-base CDR3 DNA is kept, in frame starting at base 1. CDR1 MNHEY and CDR2 SMNVEV were looked up in the germline V gene (reference sequence). V sheds 0 bases and J sheds 4 bases, leaving 6 bases between their ends. Concerning this clonotype: The clone's antigen remains unknown. No much larger clone exists at a distance of one base, and base qualities are not known.

This receptor was taken from a human donor who had recovered from COVID-19. Sequences were obtained from CD4+ T cells from blood, cultured in vitro. Recombination linked TRBV27 to TRBJ1-2; the D region possibly corresponds to TRBD1 (5 bases align). The nucleotide sequence reads as follows: TGTGCCAGCAGTTTATCCGGGGGCTATGGCTACACCTTC. This is translated as CASSLSGGYGYTF.